These 21 T cell receptor beta chains originate from one sample sequenced in a study of T cells in Graves' hyperthyroidism and ophthalmopathy. Amplification yielded TCR beta CDR3 regions, with RNA transcripts as the source. Researchers ran a first-round RT-PCR on the TCR CDR3 using the HTBI primer set. TCRdb recomputed calls from the multiplex PCR reads with MiXCR, one row per CDR3 protein. The sample lists more than 300,000 distinct CDR3 sequences, 18% occurring once. The source material was blood. The receptors derive from a man aged 18 to 30 with Graves' ophthalmopathy.

The J gene is TRBJ1-1, the V gene TRBV10-3; TRBD1 is a possible D gene (5 bases). V lost 8 bases and J 3 bases, leaving 16 bases between the germline ends. This CDR3 comprises 14 residues. Germline CDR1 ENHRY, CDR2 SYGVKD. The CDR3 DNA sequence: TGTGCCATCTGGGGGGGGGTCAGGGACACTGAAGCTTTCTTT. Encoded protein: CAIWGGVRDTEAFF.

This clonotype was found many times. This sequence joins TRBV7-9 and TRBJ2-7; D may be TRBD1 (6 bases). The CDR3 covers 14 residues. The germline V gene encodes CDR1 SEHNR and CDR2 FQNEAQ (reference sequence). V dropped 5 bases and J dropped 4 bases, with 15 bases sitting between them. The CDR3 coding sequence is TGTGCCAGCAGCCAAACAGGGAAAAGGTACGAGCAGTACTTC. Protein: CASSQTGKRYEQYF.

This clonotype was picked up a small number of times. The chain joins TRBV18 to TRBJ1-1, with D perhaps TRBD1 (5 bases). This CDR3 spans 15 amino acids. Germline CDR1 KGHSH, CDR2 LQKENI. Trimming left V 3 bases short and J 0 bases short, with 11 bases between. This CDR3 reads CASSPGLTMNTEAFF. The CDR3 coding sequence is TGTGCCAGCTCACCGGGGCTTACTATGAACACTGAAGCTTTCTTT. The full variable domain, in which reference TRBV18 and TRBJ1-1 provide the parts outside the CDR3, is NAGVMQNPRHLVRRRGQEARLRCSPMKGHSHVYWYRQLPEEGLKFMVYLQKENIIDESGMPKERFSAEFPKEGPSILRIQQVVRGDSAAYFCASSPGLTMNTEAFFGQGTRLTVV.

This clonotype was counted at least ten times. The J gene is TRBJ2-1, the V gene TRBV5-1; 8 bases align to TRBD2. The CDR3 covers 16 residues. Germline V lookup: CDR1 SGHRS, CDR2 YFSETQ. Germline trimming cut 4 bases from V and 0 bases from J; bases unmatched to any gene: 6. Written as DNA, the CDR3 is TGCGCCAGCAGCCCACTAGCGGCGAGCTCCTACAATGAGCAGTTCTTC. Translation gives CASSPLAASSYNEQFF. Together with reference TRBV5-1 and TRBJ2-1, the CDR3 gives the full variable domain: KAGVTQTPRYLIKTRGQQVTLSCSPISGHRSVSWYQQTPGQGLQFLFEYFSETQRNKGNFPGRFSGRQFSNSRSEMNVSTLELGDSALYLCASSPLAASSYNEQFFGPGTRLTVL.

The J gene is TRBJ1-3, the V gene TRBV11-2; D call uncertain. The germline V and J ends were trimmed by 1 base and 2 bases, with 6 bases remaining between them. The germline V gene has CDR1 SGHAT and CDR2 FQNNGV. The CDR3 contains 14 residues. The chain's CDR3 is CASSLALPGNTIYF. DNA of the CDR3: TGTGCCAGCAGCTTAGCTCTCCCTGGAAACACCATATATTTT.

The sample holds a few counts of this clonotype. V gene TRBV12-3 or TRBV12-4 combines with J gene TRBJ2-7, with no clear D. Trimming removed 1 base at V and 2 bases at J, with 9 bases between. CDR3 size: 14 residues. This CDR3 is CASSLVPKTYEQYF. DNA of the CDR3: TGTGCCAGCAGTTTAGTGCCTAAAACCTACGAGCAGTACTTC.

The table lists this clonotype with many counts. V usage is TRBV5-1 and J usage is TRBJ1-2, with D perhaps TRBD1 (6 bases). V shed 0 bases and J shed 0 bases, with 9 bases lying between them. This CDR3 contains 15 residues. Germline lookup yields CDR1 SGHRS and CDR2 YFSETQ. CDR3 amino acids: CASSLDRASNYGYTF. The CDR3 nucleotides are TGCGCCAGCAGCTTGGACAGGGCCTCTAACTATGGCTACACCTTC. Full variable domain (remainder filled in from reference TRBV5-1 and TRBJ1-2): KAGVTQTPRYLIKTRGQQVTLSCSPISGHRSVSWYQQTPGQGLQFLFEYFSETQRNKGNFPGRFSGRQFSNSRSEMNVSTLELGDSALYLCASSLDRASNYGYTFGSGTRLTVV.

This clonotype was seen more than once but under ten times. The chain has TRBV4-1 and TRBJ1-2, with TRBD1 as a possible D gene (5 bases). V shed 0 bases and J shed 7 bases, with 15 bases lying between them. The CDR3 has 15 residues. Per germline, CDR1 MGHRA and CDR2 YSYEKL. This CDR3 is CASSQDLGAGTGYTF. The CDR3 DNA follows: TGCGCCAGCAGCCAAGATCTAGGGGCGGGGACTGGCTACACCTTC.

This clonotype was found many times. The chain combines TRBV2 with TRBJ2-7; D not resolved. Germline-derived CDR1 and CDR2 are SNHLY and FYNNEI. The CDR3 is 12 residues long. Trimming left V 6 bases short and J 9 bases short, with 15 bases between. CDR3 coding DNA: TGTGCCAGCAGGACGCCCTTTCGGTCGCAGTACTTC. It yields the protein CASRTPFRSQYF.

CDR3 in DNA: TGTGCCAGCAGCTTAGATCCGGGGACAAACGAGCAGTACTTC. Translated, it gives CASSLDPGTNEQYF. The chain couples TRBV11-2 to TRBJ2-7; tentatively, D is TRBD1 (6 bases). Trimming pared 0 bases from V and 5 bases from J, leaving 11 bases between. CDR1 is SGHAT and CDR2 is FQNNGV in the germline V gene. This CDR3 comprises 14 residues.

The chain couples TRBV7-2 to TRBJ1-1, with 7 bases fitting TRBD1. J gave up 8 bases and V 6 bases, and 15 bases lay outside the gene matches. The germline gives CDR1 SGHTA, CDR2 FQGNSA. The CDR3 length is 15 residues. Here the CDR3 DNA reads TGTGCCAGCAGTCTTCGACAGGGAACCCTGGAAGAAGCTTTCTTT. This encodes CASSLRQGTLEEAFF.

This clonotype has more than one count but fewer than ten. The CDR3 is CASSGSDSYNEQFF. As DNA, the CDR3 is TGTGCCAGCAGCGGCAGTGACTCCTACAATGAGCAGTTCTTC. The rearrangement joins TRBV27 to TRBJ2-1; D is unresolved. The germline V and J ends were trimmed by 6 bases and 0 bases, with 9 bases remaining between them. There are 14 residues in the CDR3. Germline CDR1 MNHEY, CDR2 SMNVEV (reference sequence).

The rearrangement links TRBV6-1 to TRBJ1-2; D not certain. Germline values: CDR1 MNHNS, CDR2 SASEGT. With 0 bases removed from V and 1 base from J, the gap between germline ends came to 9 bases. CDR3 size: 15 residues. In nucleotides, the CDR3 is TGTGCCAGCAGTGAAGCGTGGGCCGTTAACTATGGCTACACCTTC. This codes for CASSEAWAVNYGYTF.

The rearrangement links TRBV7-3 to TRBJ2-2; TRBD2 matches 14 bases. Trimming removed 5 bases from V and 5 bases from J; junction bases left unmatched: 10. The germline V gene has CDR1 SGHTA and CDR2 FQGTGA. CDR3 length equals 18 residues. CDR3 amino acids: CASSETGTSGGNTGELFF. In nucleotides, the CDR3 is TGTGCCAGCAGCGAAACCGGGACTAGCGGGGGTAATACCGGGGAGCTGTTTTTT.

In its sample, this clonotype was seen many times. This sequence joins TRBV19 and TRBJ2-5; perhaps D is TRBD1 or TRBD2 (5 bases each). Germline V gene data show CDR1 as LNHDA and CDR2 as SQIVND (reference sequence). Trimming took off 5 bases at V and 5 bases at J, with 21 bases between the two ends. The CDR3 covers 16 residues. CDR3 coding DNA: TGTGCCAGTAGTCCAAACCGGGACCTCTACCCGGAGACCCAGTACTTC. Translation: CASSPNRDLYPETQYF.

To note about this clonotype: This could be a read error, since a much larger clone is one nucleotide away. V and J are TRBV20-1 and TRBJ2-7; D unclear. There are 11 residues in the CDR3. Trimming removed 1 base from V and 3 bases from J, with 4 bases in between. The germline V gene encodes CDR1 DFQATT and CDR2 SNEGSKA (reference sequence). The CDR3 loop reads CSARADYEQYF. CDR3 sequence (DNA): TGCAGTGCTAGAGCGGACTACGAGCAGTACTTC.

The chain carries TRBV4-1 and TRBJ1-3, with 9 bases that match TRBD1. This CDR3 is 16 amino acids long. Germline values: CDR1 MGHRA, CDR2 YSYEKL. Germline trimming cut 2 bases from V and 8 bases from J; bases unmatched to any gene: 10. CDR3 bases: TGCGCCAGCAGCCAACGCCGGGACAGGGAGGAGGACACCATATATTTT. Its protein is CASSQRRDREEDTIYF.

This clonotype has a count of ten or more. The chain links TRBV20-1 to TRBJ1-6, with 7 bases lining up with TRBD1. In germline, CDR1 is DFQATT, CDR2 SNEGSKA (reference sequence). This CDR3 region has 15 residues. J was trimmed by 9 bases and V by 1 base; bases with no gene match: 9. This chain's CDR3 is CSARVGQVQGSPLHF. The DNA for the CDR3 is TGCAGTGCTAGAGTTGGACAGGTCCAAGGTTCACCCCTCCACTTT.

Only a few counts were recorded for this clonotype. The gene calls are TRBV18 and TRBJ2-5; unclear D gene. Germline CDR1 reads KGHSH; CDR2 reads LQKENI. CDR3 length: 15 amino acids. V lost 0 bases and J lost 2, with 10 bases in between. The CDR3 loop reads CASSPPASPQETQYF. CDR3 nucleotide sequence: TGTGCCAGCTCACCACCGGCAAGTCCACAAGAGACCCAGTACTTC.

This clonotype was observed at least ten times. The V call is TRBV20-1, the J call TRBJ1-1; tentatively, D is TRBD1 (5 bases). Germline V gene data show CDR1 as DFQATT and CDR2 as SNEGSKA (reference sequence). Trimming took off 3 bases at V and 1 base at J, with 12 bases between the two ends. The CDR3 extends over 14 amino acids. The CDR3 nucleotides are TGCAGTGCTAGCGCCGGGACGGGGAACACTGAAGCTTTCTTT. Translating it yields CSASAGTGNTEAFF.

This clonotype was detected ten times or more. V usage is TRBV5-1 and J usage is TRBJ2-7; either TRBD1 or TRBD2 may supply D (5 bases each). CDR1 and CDR2 (germline): SGHRS, YFSETQ. There are 13 residues in the CDR3. V gave up 5 bases and J gave up 0 bases, with 9 bases separating them. CDR3 in amino acids: CASRSGASYEQYF. As DNA, the CDR3 is TGCGCCAGCAGGTCCGGGGCCTCCTACGAGCAGTACTTC.